A single sample gave rise to the 5 T cell receptor beta chains below, sequenced in a study of T cell repertoires in cytomegalovirus infection. TCRdb processed the reads anew with MiXCR; each CDR3 protein has one entry. This sample has just over 450,000 distinct CDR3 sequences, with approximately 46% found just once. The antigens of these receptors remain unknown. Material: cultured PBMCs, obtained from culture after CMV antigen stimulation. The receptors were gathered from a human donor in good health (CMV status not recorded). Some clones in this sample may be carry-over from other donors' samples.

Only one count was recorded for this clonotype. The rearrangement joins TRBV20-1 to TRBJ2-5; 11 bases align to TRBD2. CDR1 and CDR2 from the germline V gene are DFQATT and SNEGSKA (reference sequence). Unmatched junction bases numbered 9, after V lost 7 bases and J lost 5 bases. This CDR3 region has 14 residues. The CDR3 sequence: CSGRLAGGPETQYF. DNA of the CDR3: TGCAGTGGGAGGCTAGCGGGAGGCCCGGAGACCCAGTACTTC.

On this clonotype: The junction shows a germline mismatch at one end, possibly a read error. V usage is TRBV7-9 and J usage is TRBJ2-3; the D gene is possibly TRBD1 (6 bases). Germline CDR1 is SEHNR and CDR2 is FQNEAQ (reference sequence). This CDR3 spans 13 amino acids. As DNA, the CDR3 is TGTGCCAGCAGCCCTAGGGACACATATACGCAGTATTTT. This translates into CASSPRDTYTQYF.

This clonotype has a handful of counts. The genes are TRBV11-2 and TRBJ2-4; TRBD2 aligns across 8 bases. The germline V gene has CDR1 SGHAT and CDR2 FQNNGV. Losses at the gene ends were 5 bases for V and 8 bases for J; bases not matched to a gene: 5. CDR3 length equals 13 residues. This CDR3 reads CASSVVAGHIQYF. The DNA of the CDR3 is TGTGCCAGCAGCGTCGTAGCGGGACACATTCAGTACTTC.

This clonotype was detected a few times. V gene TRBV7-2 combines with J gene TRBJ1-1; 10 bases are a match to TRBD1. Germline trimming cut 5 bases from V and 5 bases from J; bases unmatched to any gene: 8. The CDR3 is made up of 15 amino acids. Looked up from germline, CDR1 is SGHTA and CDR2 is FQGNSA. The CDR3 reads CASSPDPDRGTEAFF. The CDR3 DNA reads as TGTGCCAGCAGCCCAGACCCGGACAGGGGGACTGAAGCTTTCTTT.

This clonotype has more than one count but fewer than ten. The rearrangement uses TRBV7-2 and TRBJ2-5; 10 bases match TRBD1. The CDR3 is made up of 14 amino acids. From germline, CDR1 is SGHTA and CDR2 FQGNSA. V shed 5 bases and J 5 bases; nucleotides not matched to a gene: 5. The CDR3 sequence is CASSKGQGMETQYF. CDR3 bases: TGTGCCAGCAGCAAGGGACAGGGGATGGAGACCCAGTACTTC. The variable domain in full, completed from reference TRBV7-2 and TRBJ2-5, reads GAGVSQSPSNKVTEKGKDVELRCDPISGHTALYWYRQSLGQGLEFLIYFQGNSAPDKSGLPSDRFSAERTGGSVSTLTIQRTQQEDSAVYLCASSKGQGMETQYFGPGTRLLVL.